This TCR beta chain was observed in a study of blood T cell repertoires in COVID-19. Sequenced by immunoSEQ multiplex PCR; TCRdb stores in-frame clones only, minus some. The repertoire includes approximately 280,000 clones, more than 85% of them detected once, and roughly 5% sits in the top ten. Germline-derived CDR1 and CDR2 are SGHNT and YYREEE (reference sequence). This CDR3 is 16 amino acids long. The V end lost 6 bases, the J end lost 1 base, and 19 bases lay between the germline ends. This rearrangement joins TRBV5-4 to TRBJ1-1, with D maybe TRBD1 (6 bases). The sequenced sample was peripheral blood. The TCR sequence derives from a man aged 35 to 55 with acute or convalescent COVID-19. CDR3 coding DNA: TGTGCCAGCACATCTCCTACACAGGGTCCGAACACTGAAGCTTTCTTT. Translation: CASTSPTQGPNTEAFF.